This TCR beta chain was sequenced during a study of T cell responses to AZD1222 COVID-19 vaccine. Measured with immunoSEQ multiplex PCR; TCRdb has only the in-frame clones, and not every one. The sample gives fewer than 120,000 clones, around 81% of which show up once; 4% to 5% is in the top ten. The length of the CDR3 is 13 residues. V shed 2 bases and J shed 3 bases, with 10 bases lying between them. The germline V gene has CDR1 GTSNPN and CDR2 SVGIG (reference sequence). Sequencing used peripheral blood, obtained on day 0 of AZD1222 vaccination. The source of this sequence is an adult in good health. The rearrangement joins TRBV30 to TRBJ1-1; D gene ambiguous. In nucleotides, the CDR3 is TGTGCCTGGAGTACGAGTTTCTACACTGAAGCTTTCTTT. Protein sequence: CAWSTSFYTEAFF.